This TCR beta chain emerged from a study of OX40 agonist ivuxolimab in advanced cancers. Only in-frame clones appear in the TCRdb table, and some are missing; sequencing was by immunoSEQ multiplex PCR. The sample carries 20,000 to 25,000 clones, 85% to 95% recorded once. The input for sequencing was CD4+ or CD8+ T cells sorted from blood, taken in a trial of the OX40 agonist ivuxolimab. The TCR comes from an adult with an advanced solid tumor such as melanoma, head and neck, liver or kidney cancer.

The CDR3 is CASSVGAGDYNEQFF. In nucleotides, the CDR3 is TGTGCCAGCAGCGTAGGAGCGGGGGACTACAATGAGCAGTTCTTC. The rearrangement links TRBV9 to TRBJ2-1, with TRBD2 matching 8 bases. This CDR3 spans 15 amino acids. Losses at the gene ends were 0 bases for V and 3 bases for J; bases not matched to a gene: 2. The V gene's germline CDR1 is SGDLS and CDR2 YYNGEE.